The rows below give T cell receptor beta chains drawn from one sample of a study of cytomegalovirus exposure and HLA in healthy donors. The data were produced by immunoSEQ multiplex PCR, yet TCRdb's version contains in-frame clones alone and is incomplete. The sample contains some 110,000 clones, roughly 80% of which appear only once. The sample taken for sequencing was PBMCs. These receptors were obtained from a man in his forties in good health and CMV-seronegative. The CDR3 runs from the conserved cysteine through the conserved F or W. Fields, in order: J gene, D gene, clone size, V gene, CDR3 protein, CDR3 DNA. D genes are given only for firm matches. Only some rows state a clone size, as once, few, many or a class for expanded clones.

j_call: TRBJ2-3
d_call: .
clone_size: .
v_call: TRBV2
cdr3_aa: CASSSLAADTQYF
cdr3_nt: TGTGCCAGCAGTTCACTAGCAGCAGATACGCAGTATTTT

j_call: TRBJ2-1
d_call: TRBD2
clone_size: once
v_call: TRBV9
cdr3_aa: CASSVATASGGTRQSNEQFF
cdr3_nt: TGTGCCAGCAGCGTAGCTACGGCTAGCGGGGGGACGAGGCAGAGCAATGAGCAGTTCTTC

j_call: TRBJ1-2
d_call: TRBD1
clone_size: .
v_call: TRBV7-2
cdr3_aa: CASSQNSGGVDYGYTF
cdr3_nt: TGTGCCAGCAGCCAGAATTCAGGGGGAGTCGACTATGGCTACACCTTC

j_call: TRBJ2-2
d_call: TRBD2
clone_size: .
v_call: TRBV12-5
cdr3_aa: CASGRGGASGELFF
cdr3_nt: TGTGCTAGTGGACGCGGGGGGGCCTCCGGGGAGCTGTTTTTT

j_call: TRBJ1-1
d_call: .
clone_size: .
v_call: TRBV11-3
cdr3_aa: CASSLYMNTEAFF
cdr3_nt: TGTGCCAGCAGCTTATACATGAACACTGAAGCTTTCTTT

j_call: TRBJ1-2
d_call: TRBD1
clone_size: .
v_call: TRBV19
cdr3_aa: CASSMTGKDYGYTF
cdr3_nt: TGTGCCAGTAGTATGACAGGGAAGGACTATGGCTACACCTTC

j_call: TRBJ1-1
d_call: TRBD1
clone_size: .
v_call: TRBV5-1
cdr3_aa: CASRQGNTEAFF
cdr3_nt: TGCGCCAGCCGACAGGGGAACACTGAAGCTTTCTTT

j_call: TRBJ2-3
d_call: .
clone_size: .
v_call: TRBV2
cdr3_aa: CASSDSRARGKDTQYF
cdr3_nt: TGTGCCAGCAGCGATTCCCGGGCCCGGGGGAAAGATACGCAGTATTTT

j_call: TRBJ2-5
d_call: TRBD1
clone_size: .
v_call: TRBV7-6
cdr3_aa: CASSGGQGIQETQYF
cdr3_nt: TGTGCCAGCAGCGGTGGACAGGGGATCCAAGAGACCCAGTACTTC

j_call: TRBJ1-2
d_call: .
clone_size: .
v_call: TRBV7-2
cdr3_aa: CASSRPTNSLYGYTF
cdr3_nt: TGTGCCAGCAGCCGACCAACCAACAGCCTCTATGGCTACACCTTC